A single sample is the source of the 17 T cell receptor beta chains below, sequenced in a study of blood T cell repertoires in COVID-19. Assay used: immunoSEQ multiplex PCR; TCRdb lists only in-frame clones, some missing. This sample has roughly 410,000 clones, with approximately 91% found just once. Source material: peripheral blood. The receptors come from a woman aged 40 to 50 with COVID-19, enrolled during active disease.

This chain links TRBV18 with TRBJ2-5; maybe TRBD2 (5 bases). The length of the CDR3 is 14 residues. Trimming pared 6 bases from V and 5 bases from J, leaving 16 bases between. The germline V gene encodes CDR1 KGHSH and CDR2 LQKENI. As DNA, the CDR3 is TGTGCCAGCTCCGGCTTATCCGGCGGGGAGACCCAGTACTTC. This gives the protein CASSGLSGGETQYF.

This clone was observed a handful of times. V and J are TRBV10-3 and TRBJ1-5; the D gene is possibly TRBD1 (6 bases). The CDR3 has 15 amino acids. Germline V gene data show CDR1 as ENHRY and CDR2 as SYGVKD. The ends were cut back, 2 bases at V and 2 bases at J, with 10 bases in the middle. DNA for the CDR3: TGTGCCATCAGTGAGGGCAGGGGAGGCAATCAGCCCCAGCATTTT. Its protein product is CAISEGRGGNQPQHF.

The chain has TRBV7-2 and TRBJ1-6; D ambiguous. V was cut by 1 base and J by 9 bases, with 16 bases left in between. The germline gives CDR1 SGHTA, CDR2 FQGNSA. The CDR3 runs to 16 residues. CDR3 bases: TGTGCCAGCAGCTTAGATGGGCGTGGAACGCCTTCACCCCTCCACTTT. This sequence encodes CASSLDGRGTPSPLHF.

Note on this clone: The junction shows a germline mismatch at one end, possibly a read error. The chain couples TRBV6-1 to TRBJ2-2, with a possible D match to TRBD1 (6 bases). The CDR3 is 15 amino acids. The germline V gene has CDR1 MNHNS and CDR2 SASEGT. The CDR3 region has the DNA TGTGCCAGCAGAGAAGGACAGTCGCAAATGAGGGAGCTGTTTTTT. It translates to CASREGQSQMRELFF.

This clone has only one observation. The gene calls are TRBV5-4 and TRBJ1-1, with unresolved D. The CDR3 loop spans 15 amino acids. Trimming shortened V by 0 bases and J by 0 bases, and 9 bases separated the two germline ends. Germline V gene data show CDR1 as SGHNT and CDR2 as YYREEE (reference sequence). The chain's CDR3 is CASSLVEGMNTEAFF. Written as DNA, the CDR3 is TGTGCCAGCAGCTTGGTAGAGGGAATGAACACTGAAGCTTTCTTT.

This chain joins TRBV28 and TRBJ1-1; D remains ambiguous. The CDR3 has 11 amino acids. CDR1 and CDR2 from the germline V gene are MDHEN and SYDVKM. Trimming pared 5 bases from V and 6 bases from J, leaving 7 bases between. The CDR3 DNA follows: TGTGCCAGCAGTCCGGGGTCTGAAGCTTTCTTT. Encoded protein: CASSPGSEAFF.

The DNA of the CDR3 is TGTGCCAGTAGTATTTCCAGGGATCAGCCCCAGCATTTT. Translated: CASSISRDQPQHF. V is TRBV19 and J is TRBJ1-5; D may be TRBD1 (5 bases). V gave up 3 bases and J gave up 5 bases, with 8 bases separating them. CDR1 is LNHDA, CDR2 SQIVND, per germline (reference sequence). The CDR3 extends over 13 amino acids. The complete variable domain, with remaining parts taken from reference TRBV19 and TRBJ1-5, reads DGGITQSPKYLFRKEGQNVTLSCEQNLNHDAMYWYRQDPGQGLRLIYYSQIVNDFQKGDIAEGYSVSREKKESFPLTVTSAQKNPTAFYLCASSISRDQPQHFGDGTRLSIL.

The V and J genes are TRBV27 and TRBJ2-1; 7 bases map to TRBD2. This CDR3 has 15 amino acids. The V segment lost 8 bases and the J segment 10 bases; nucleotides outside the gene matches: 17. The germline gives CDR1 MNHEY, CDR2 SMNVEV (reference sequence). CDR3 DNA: TGTGCCAGCTTACCTCTACGGGCAGGGCGGGGGGAGCAGTTCTTC. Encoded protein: CASLPLRAGRGEQFF.

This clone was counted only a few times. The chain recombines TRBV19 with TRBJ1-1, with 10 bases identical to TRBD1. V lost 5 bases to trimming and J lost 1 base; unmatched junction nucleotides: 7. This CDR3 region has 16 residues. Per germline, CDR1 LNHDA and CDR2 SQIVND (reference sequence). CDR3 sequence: CASSFGTGVGNTEAFF. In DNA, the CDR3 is TGTGCCAGTAGTTTCGGGACAGGGGTGGGGAACACTGAAGCTTTCTTT.

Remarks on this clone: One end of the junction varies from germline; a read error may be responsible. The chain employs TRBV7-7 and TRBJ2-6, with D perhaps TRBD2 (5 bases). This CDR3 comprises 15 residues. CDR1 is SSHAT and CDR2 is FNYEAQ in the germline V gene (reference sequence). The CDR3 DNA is TGTGCTAGCAGCCCTAGCACCTCTGGGGCCAACGTCCTGACTTTC. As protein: CASSPSTSGANVLTF.

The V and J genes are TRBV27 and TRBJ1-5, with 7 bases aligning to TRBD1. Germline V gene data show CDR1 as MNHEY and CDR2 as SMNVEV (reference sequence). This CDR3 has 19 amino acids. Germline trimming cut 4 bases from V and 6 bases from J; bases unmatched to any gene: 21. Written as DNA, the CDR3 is TGTGCCAGCAGTTCCCTATTGGGACAGCAACGTCAATACGGTCAGCCCCAGCATTTT. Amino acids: CASSSLLGQQRQYGQPQHF.

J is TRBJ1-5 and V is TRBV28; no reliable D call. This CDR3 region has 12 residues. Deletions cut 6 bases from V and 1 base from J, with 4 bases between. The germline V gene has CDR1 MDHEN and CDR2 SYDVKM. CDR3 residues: CASRESNQPQHF. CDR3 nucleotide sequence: TGTGCCAGCAGAGAGAGCAATCAGCCCCAGCATTTT.

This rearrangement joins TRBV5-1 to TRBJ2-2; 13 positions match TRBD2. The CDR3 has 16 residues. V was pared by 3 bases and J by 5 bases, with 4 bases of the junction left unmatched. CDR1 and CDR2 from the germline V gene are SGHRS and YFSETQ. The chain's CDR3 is CASSWTSGGGTGELFF. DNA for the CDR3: TGCGCCAGCAGCTGGACTAGCGGGGGCGGAACCGGGGAGCTGTTTTTT. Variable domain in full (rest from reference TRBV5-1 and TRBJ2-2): KAGVTQTPRYLIKTRGQQVTLSCSPISGHRSVSWYQQTPGQGLQFLFEYFSETQRNKGNFPGRFSGRQFSNSRSEMNVSTLELGDSALYLCASSWTSGGGTGELFFGEGSRLTVL.

DNA of the CDR3: TGTGCCACCAGCACCCGGGACAGGGCCAGCGAGCAGTACTTC. Protein: CATSTRDRASEQYF. The chain links TRBV15 to TRBJ2-7, with 9 bases fitting TRBD1. The length of the CDR3 is 14 residues. The V gene end was trimmed by 4 bases and the J gene end by 6 bases; junction bases not matched to a gene: 7. The germline CDR1 and CDR2 sequences are LNHNV and YYDKDF (reference sequence).

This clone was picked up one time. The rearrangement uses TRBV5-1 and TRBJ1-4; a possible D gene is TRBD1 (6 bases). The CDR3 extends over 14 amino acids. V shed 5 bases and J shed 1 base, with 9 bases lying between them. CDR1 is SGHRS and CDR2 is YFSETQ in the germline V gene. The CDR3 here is CASSSQGTNEKLFF. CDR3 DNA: TGCGCCAGCAGTTCACAGGGAACTAATGAAAAACTGTTTTTT.

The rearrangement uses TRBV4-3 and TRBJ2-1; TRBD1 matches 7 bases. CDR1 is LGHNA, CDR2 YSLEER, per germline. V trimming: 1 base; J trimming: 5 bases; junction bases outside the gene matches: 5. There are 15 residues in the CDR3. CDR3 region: CASSQGQGINNEQFF. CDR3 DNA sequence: TGCGCCAGCAGCCAAGGACAGGGAATCAACAATGAGCAGTTCTTC.

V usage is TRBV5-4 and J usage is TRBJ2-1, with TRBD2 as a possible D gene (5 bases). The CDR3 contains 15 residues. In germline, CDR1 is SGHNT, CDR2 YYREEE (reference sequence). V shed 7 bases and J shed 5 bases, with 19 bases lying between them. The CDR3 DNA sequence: TGTGCCAGCCGGCCCGGGATCACGTTGAACAATGAGCAGTTCTTC. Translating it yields CASRPGITLNNEQFF.